The source of this T cell receptor beta chain is a study of CD8 T cells in ankylosing spondylitis. Study conclusions and caveats: Significantly higher representation of disease-linked clones was reported for matched ankylosing spondylitis synovial fluid. What seemed typical of ankylosing spondylitis blood was a TCR beta motif built from several highly homologous variants.

Construction of TCR beta libraries was performed using quantitative 5'-RACE with molecular barcodes. From the 5' RACE reads, TCRdb called clonotypes with MiXCR, one entry per CDR3 protein. The repertoire consists of more than 150,000 distinct CDR3 sequences, with approximately 10% occurring once and the leading ten covering under 35%. V gave up 4 bases and J gave up 1 base, with 11 bases separating them. Per the germline V gene, CDR1 is SQVTM and CDR2 is ANQGSEA. The CDR3 length is 13 residues. This clonotype is labeled medium-sized. The antigen is undetermined. This rearrangement joins TRBV29-1 to TRBJ2-7; D not resolved. Source material: blood, either unsorted or a sorted T cell fraction (not recorded which). The sequence derives from a male donor with ankylosing spondylitis or in good health (not recorded which). CDR3 DNA sequence: TGCAGCGTTGCTATCCGCCTTTCCTACGAGCAGTACTTC. It translates to CSVAIRLSYEQYF.